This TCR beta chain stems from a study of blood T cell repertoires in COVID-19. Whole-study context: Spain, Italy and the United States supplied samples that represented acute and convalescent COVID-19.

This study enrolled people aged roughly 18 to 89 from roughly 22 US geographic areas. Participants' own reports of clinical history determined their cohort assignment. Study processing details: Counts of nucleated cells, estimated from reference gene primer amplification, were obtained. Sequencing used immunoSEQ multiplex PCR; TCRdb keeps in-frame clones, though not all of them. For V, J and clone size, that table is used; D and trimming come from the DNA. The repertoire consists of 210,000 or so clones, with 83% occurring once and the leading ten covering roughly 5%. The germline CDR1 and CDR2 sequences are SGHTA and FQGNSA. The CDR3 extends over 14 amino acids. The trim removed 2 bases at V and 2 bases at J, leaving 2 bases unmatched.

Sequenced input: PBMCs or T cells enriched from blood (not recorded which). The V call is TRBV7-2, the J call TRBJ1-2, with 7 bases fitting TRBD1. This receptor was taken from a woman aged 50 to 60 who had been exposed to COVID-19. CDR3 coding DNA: TGTGCCAGCAGCTTATCACAGGGGAACTATGGCTACACCTTC. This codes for CASSLSQGNYGYTF.